A single sample is the source of the 32 T cell receptor beta chains below, sequenced in a study of shared clonotypes between healthy human individuals. The data were produced by immunoSEQ multiplex PCR, yet TCRdb's version contains in-frame clones alone and is incomplete. This table holds around 2.5 million clones, 80% to 95% found once. What was sequenced was naive CD4+ T cells from PBMCs. Subset given: CD45RA+ positively selected. The receptor source for this set is a man aged 18 to 30 in good health. Some clones in this sample may be carry-over from other donors' samples.

V and J are TRBV7-8 and TRBJ2-7; 7 positions match TRBD1. The CDR3 is made up of 11 amino acids. J was trimmed by 6 bases and V by 11 bases; bases with no gene match: 7. The germline CDR1 and CDR2 sequences are SGHVS and FQNEAQ. CDR3 DNA: TGTGCCGCAGGGGGTAGATTCGAGCAGTACTTC. Encoded protein: CAAGGRFEQYF.

This clone showed up just once. This rearrangement joins TRBV27 to TRBJ2-7; 8 nucleotides align to TRBD1. CDR3 length: 15 amino acids. Looked up from germline, CDR1 is MNHEY and CDR2 is SMNVEV (reference sequence). V trimming: 5 bases; J trimming: 6 bases; junction bases outside the gene matches: 12. The CDR3 DNA follows: TGTGCCAGCAGTATATACTCCGGGACAGGTTCCGAGCAGTACTTC. It is translated as CASSIYSGTGSEQYF.

Note on this clone: The same CDR3 arises from other DNA sequences in this sample as well. The V call is TRBV5-1, the J call TRBJ2-7; D is possibly TRBD1 (6 bases). Germline loops: CDR1 SGHRS, CDR2 YFSETQ. The CDR3 spans 13 residues. V dropped 2 bases and J dropped 3 bases, with 9 bases sitting between them. The CDR3 DNA is TGCGCCAGCAGCTTTACAGGGAACTACGAGCAGTACTTC. Encoded protein: CASSFTGNYEQYF. Complete variable domain (other parts from reference TRBV5-1 and TRBJ2-7): KAGVTQTPRYLIKTRGQQVTLSCSPISGHRSVSWYQQTPGQGLQFLFEYFSETQRNKGNFPGRFSGRQFSNSRSEMNVSTLELGDSALYLCASSFTGNYEQYFGPGTRLTVT.

This rearrangement joins TRBV11-2 to TRBJ2-3, with 7 bases aligning to TRBD2. Trimming took 2 bases from V and 5 from J; bases not matched to a gene: 10. The V gene's germline CDR1 is SGHAT and CDR2 FQNNGV. This CDR3 is 16 amino acids long. CDR3 bases: TGTGCCAGCAGCTTACTGCTGGCGGGAGAATTAGATACGCAGTATTTT. This codes for CASSLLLAGELDTQYF.

On this clone itself: Other DNA sequences within the sample encode an identical CDR3. The genes are TRBV5-1 and TRBJ1-3; no definite D call. The CDR3 totals 16 residues. Trimming removed 0 bases at V and 0 bases at J, with 10 bases between. The germline CDR1 and CDR2 sequences are SGHRS and YFSETQ. The CDR3 protein is CASSLAGRGSGNTIYF. CDR3 nucleotide sequence: TGCGCCAGCAGCTTGGCCGGCAGAGGCTCTGGAAACACCATATATTTT.

As to this clone: Distinct nucleotide sequences in the sample also encode this CDR3. J is TRBJ2-2 and V is TRBV7-3, with D perhaps TRBD1 or TRBD2 (5 bases each). CDR3 length: 14 amino acids. Germline V gives CDR1 SGHTA, CDR2 FQGTGA. V was shortened by 5 bases and J by 4 bases, with 11 bases between the two germline ends. CDR3 in DNA: TGTGCCAGCAGCCCCGGGACCACCACCGGGGAGCTGTTTTTT. Its protein product is CASSPGTTTGELFF.

The chain couples TRBV5-1 to TRBJ2-2; 7 bases are shared with TRBD1. V trimming: 0 bases; J trimming: 6 bases; junction bases outside the gene matches: 8. This CDR3 is built from 16 residues. Looked up from germline, CDR1 is SGHRS and CDR2 is YFSETQ. CDR3: CASSLEIGGAPGELFF. The CDR3 DNA sequence: TGCGCCAGCAGCTTGGAGATAGGGGGCGCCCCCGGGGAGCTGTTTTTT. Complete variable domain (other parts from reference TRBV5-1 and TRBJ2-2): KAGVTQTPRYLIKTRGQQVTLSCSPISGHRSVSWYQQTPGQGLQFLFEYFSETQRNKGNFPGRFSGRQFSNSRSEMNVSTLELGDSALYLCASSLEIGGAPGELFFGEGSRLTVL.

V usage is TRBV19 and J usage is TRBJ1-2; D call uncertain. V was clipped by 6 bases and J by 3 bases, with 8 bases between them. Germline V gives CDR1 LNHDA, CDR2 SQIVND (reference sequence). CDR3 size: 12 residues. CDR3 sequence (DNA): TGTGCCAGTAGCGTCAGTTACTATGGCTACACCTTC. Amino acids: CASSVSYYGYTF. Complete variable domain (other parts from reference TRBV19 and TRBJ1-2): DGGITQSPKYLFRKEGQNVTLSCEQNLNHDAMYWYRQDPGQGLRLIYYSQIVNDFQKGDIAEGYSVSREKKESFPLTVTSAQKNPTAFYLCASSVSYYGYTFGSGTRLTVV.

The rearrangement links TRBV6-4 to TRBJ2-7, with no clear D. This CDR3 is built from 12 residues. Trimming removed 5 bases from V and 3 bases from J, with 8 bases in between. Germline V gene data show CDR1 as MRHNA and CDR2 as SNTAGT. The DNA of the CDR3 is TGTGCCAGCAGTCCGGACGGCTACGAGCAGTACTTC. As protein: CASSPDGYEQYF.

The genes are TRBV5-4 and TRBJ2-5; 12 bases are a match to TRBD2. This CDR3 spans 17 amino acids. After removal of 0 bases from V and 5 bases from J, the junction contained 8 bases not matched to a gene. CDR1 SGHNT and CDR2 YYREEE come from the germline V gene (reference sequence). As DNA, the CDR3 is TGTGCCAGCAGCTTGGGCAAACTAGCGGGAGGCCGTGAGACCCAGTACTTC. Its translation: CASSLGKLAGGRETQYF.

The chain joins TRBV5-1 to TRBJ2-1, with TRBD2 matching 15 bases. Germline lookup yields CDR1 SGHRS and CDR2 YFSETQ. V was clipped by 2 bases and J by 5 bases; unmatched bases: 11. This CDR3 has 19 residues. CDR3 in amino acids: CASSFPWTSGRAAHNEQFF. The DNA for the CDR3 is TGCGCCAGCAGCTTCCCCTGGACTAGCGGGAGGGCCGCCCACAATGAGCAGTTCTTC.

The chain is built from TRBV9 and TRBJ2-2; 8 bases match TRBD2. This CDR3 region has 15 residues. Losses at the gene ends were 4 bases for V and 6 bases for J; bases not matched to a gene: 8. The V gene's germline CDR1 is SGDLS and CDR2 YYNGEE. CDR3 in DNA: TGTGCCAGCAGCCCCCGGGGGGGTGGTTCCGGGGAGCTGTTTTTT. This codes for CASSPRGGGSGELFF.

The V and J genes are TRBV7-2 and TRBJ2-7, with 10 bases aligning to TRBD2. Germline loops: CDR1 SGHTA, CDR2 FQGNSA. The CDR3 is 16 amino acids. Trimming took 2 bases from V and 3 from J; bases not matched to a gene: 7. The CDR3 region is CASSLRRLAGVYEQYF. For the CDR3, the DNA is TGTGCCAGCAGCTTAAGGAGGCTAGCGGGAGTCTACGAGCAGTACTTC.

The V gene is TRBV19, the J gene TRBJ1-4, with 8 bases aligning to TRBD1. Germline CDR1 and CDR2: LNHDA and SQIVND (reference sequence). The length of the CDR3 is 14 residues. Trimming removed 1 base from V and 8 bases from J; junction bases left unmatched: 3. The CDR3 sequence: CASSIGTGKEKLFF. CDR3 in DNA: TGTGCCAGTAGTATAGGGACAGGGAAGGAAAAACTGTTTTTT.

The chain employs TRBV19 and TRBJ2-4; 9 nucleotides agree with TRBD1. In germline, CDR1 is LNHDA, CDR2 SQIVND (reference sequence). This CDR3 spans 16 amino acids. With V trimmed by 7 bases and J by 3 bases, 10 bases remained unmatched. The CDR3 DNA follows: TGTGCCAGTAATGACAGGGGGATCTATGGCAAAAACATTCAGTACTTC. As protein: CASNDRGIYGKNIQYF.

The rearrangement uses TRBV9 and TRBJ1-4; no reliable D call. V lost 4 bases and J 5 bases, leaving 15 bases between the germline ends. The length of the CDR3 is 15 residues. Per germline, CDR1 SGDLS and CDR2 YYNGEE. In DNA form, the CDR3 reads TGTGCCAGCAGCCCACGACCTGAACCGAATGAAAAACTGTTTTTT. The encoded protein is CASSPRPEPNEKLFF. The variable domain in full, completed from reference TRBV9 and TRBJ1-4, reads DSGVTQTPKHLITATGQRVTLRCSPRSGDLSVYWYQQSLDQGLQFLIQYYNGEERAKGNILERFSAQQFPDLHSELNLSSLELGDSALYFCASSPRPEPNEKLFFGSGTQLSVL.

The gene calls are TRBV5-1 and TRBJ1-1; D is possibly TRBD1 (6 bases). The germline CDR1 and CDR2 sequences are SGHRS and YFSETQ. The CDR3 is 15 amino acids. Deletions cut 3 bases from V and 1 base from J, with 13 bases between. CDR3 bases: TGCGCCAGCAGCTATACCGGGACACCGAACACTGAAGCTTTCTTT. Amino acid sequence: CASSYTGTPNTEAFF.

The chain recombines TRBV19 with TRBJ1-5, with 8 bases aligning to TRBD1. V lost 10 bases and J lost 0; bases outside the gene matches: 5. The germline CDR1 and CDR2 sequences are LNHDA and SQIVND (reference sequence). The CDR3 is made up of 14 amino acids. Here the CDR3 reads CATWDRRSNQPQHF. CDR3 nucleotides: TGTGCCACCTGGGACAGGCGTAGCAATCAGCCCCAGCATTTT.

The chain recombines TRBV9 with TRBJ2-7, with TRBD2 identical over 11 bases. Germline trimming cut 3 bases from V and 3 bases from J; bases unmatched to any gene: 8. CDR3 size: 16 residues. Per the germline V gene, CDR1 is SGDLS and CDR2 is YYNGEE. The CDR3 DNA reads as TGTGCCAGCAGCGGCACCCCCGGGACTAGCGGCTACGAGCAGTACTTC. Its translation is CASSGTPGTSGYEQYF. The complete variable domain, with remaining parts taken from reference TRBV9 and TRBJ2-7, reads DSGVTQTPKHLITATGQRVTLRCSPRSGDLSVYWYQQSLDQGLQFLIQYYNGEERAKGNILERFSAQQFPDLHSELNLSSLELGDSALYFCASSGTPGTSGYEQYFGPGTRLTVT.

The V gene is TRBV5-1, the J gene TRBJ2-5, with no clear D. The CDR3 has 24 amino acids. Trimming cost V 6 bases and J 1 base, with 43 bases left between them. Germline lookup yields CDR1 SGHRS and CDR2 YFSETQ. CDR3 in DNA: TGCGCCAGCAATCCAAGACCCCCTACGACCCTAGTGCCGCCCTCCCACCGTTTCCAAGAGACCCAGTACTTC. Translated, it gives CASNPRPPTTLVPPSHRFQETQYF.

For the CDR3, the DNA is TGTGCCAGCAGTTTGGCTAGCGGCCATTACGAGCAGTACTTC. Its translation is CASSLASGHYEQYF. This sequence joins TRBV28 and TRBJ2-7, with 7 bases lining up with TRBD2. From germline, CDR1 is MDHEN and CDR2 SYDVKM. The length of the CDR3 is 14 residues. Losses at the gene ends were 3 bases for V and 4 bases for J; bases not matched to a gene: 6.

CDR3 loop: CAWNAGGSEQYF. The CDR3 DNA sequence: TGTGCCTGGAACGCAGGGGGCAGCGAGCAGTACTTC. V gene TRBV30 combines with J gene TRBJ2-7, with TRBD1 matching over 8 bases. This CDR3 comprises 12 residues. The junction had 5 bases not matched to a gene; V was cut back by 4 bases and J by 6 bases. Germline V gene lookup returns CDR1 GTSNPN and CDR2 SVGIG (reference sequence).

CDR3 amino acids: CASNAETGNTIYF. In DNA form, the CDR3 reads TGTGCCAGCAACGCAGAAACTGGAAACACCATATATTTT. J is TRBJ1-3 and V is TRBV2, with no clear D. Germline CDR1 and CDR2: SNHLY and FYNNEI. The ends were cut back, 7 bases at V and 2 bases at J, with 9 bases in the middle. CDR3 length equals 13 residues. Complete variable domain (other parts from reference TRBV2 and TRBJ1-3): EPEVTQTPSHQVTQMGQEVILRCVPISNHLYFYWYRQILGQKVEFLVSFYNNEISEKSEIFDDQFSVERPDGSNFTLKIRSTKLEDSAMYFCASNAETGNTIYFGEGSWLTVV.

V and J are TRBV30 and TRBJ2-1; 11 bases are a match to TRBD2. With 2 bases clipped from V and 2 bases from J, the junction kept 5 bases outside the gene matches. Germline CDR1 reads GTSNPN; CDR2 reads SVGIG (reference sequence). This CDR3 contains 16 residues. For the CDR3, the DNA is TGTGCCTGGAGTCCGCGACTAGCGGGGACCTACAATGAGCAGTTCTTC. Translation: CAWSPRLAGTYNEQFF.

This chain uses TRBV30 with TRBJ2-3; D unclear. Germline CDR1 is GTSNPN and CDR2 is SVGIG (reference sequence). V gave up 3 bases and J gave up 6 bases, with 13 bases separating them. The CDR3 runs 13 residues. The chain's CDR3 is CAWSPTFVDTQYF. The CDR3 DNA is TGTGCCTGGAGCCCGACCTTTGTTGATACGCAGTATTTT. Supplemented by reference TRBV30 and TRBJ2-3, the full variable domain reads SQTIHQWPATLVQPVGSPLSLECTVEGTSNPNLYWYRQAAGRGLQLLFYSVGIGQISSEVPQNLSASRPQDRQFILSSKKLLLSDSGFYLCAWSPTFVDTQYFGPGTRLTVL.

For this clone: Distinct nucleotide sequences in the sample also encode this CDR3. The chain uses TRBV5-1 and TRBJ2-7; D call uncertain. The ends were cut back, 4 bases at V and 0 bases at J, with 14 bases in the middle. This CDR3 is built from 15 residues. Germline lookup yields CDR1 SGHRS and CDR2 YFSETQ. CDR3 in amino acids: CASSLAAGSSYEQYF. The DNA for the CDR3 is TGCGCCAGCAGCCTGGCCGCCGGGTCCTCCTACGAGCAGTACTTC.

The chain uses TRBV6-1 and TRBJ1-4, with D tentatively TRBD1 (5 bases). The germline V and J ends were trimmed by 4 bases and 0 bases, with 12 bases remaining between them. The CDR3 is 16 amino acids. Germline CDR1 reads MNHNS; CDR2 reads SASEGT. In DNA, the CDR3 is TGTGCCAGCAGTGCGAATGGGGCTGCAACTAATGAAAAACTGTTTTTT. Its translation is CASSANGAATNEKLFF.

The V gene is TRBV5-5, the J gene TRBJ1-5; TRBD1 is a possible D gene (6 bases). The V gene's germline CDR1 is SGHKS and CDR2 YYEKEE (reference sequence). Between the trimmed V and J ends, which lost 5 bases and 2 bases, there was a span of 14 bases. CDR3 length: 15 residues. CDR3 nucleotide sequence: TGTGCCAGCAGTGCAACAGGGTTGCGCAATCAGCCCCAGCATTTT. It specifies CASSATGLRNQPQHF.

This clone was seen only a few times. The chain couples TRBV5-1 to TRBJ1-2, with 8 bases matching TRBD1. Unmatched junction bases numbered 16, after V lost 1 base and J lost 8 bases. CDR1 is SGHRS and CDR2 is YFSETQ in the germline V gene. This CDR3 is 17 amino acids long. CDR3 amino acids: CASSLILQGGSTRGYTF. The CDR3 DNA is TGCGCCAGCAGCTTGATCCTACAGGGGGGTTCTACTAGGGGCTACACCTTC.

The CDR3 DNA is TGTGCCAGCAGTTTACCAGGGATTCACACCGGGGAGCTGTTTTTT. Protein product: CASSLPGIHTGELFF. V is TRBV28 and J is TRBJ2-2, with D possibly being TRBD1 (5 bases). CDR1 and CDR2 from the germline V gene are MDHEN and SYDVKM. This CDR3 has 15 residues. Trimming stripped 2 bases from V and 3 bases from J, with 10 bases between.

The chain uses TRBV30 and TRBJ2-2; D might be TRBD2 (6 bases). The V gene lost 4 bases and the J gene lost 5 bases, with 14 bases spanning the gap. This CDR3 has 14 amino acids. Per germline, CDR1 GTSNPN and CDR2 SVGIG (reference sequence). The CDR3 sequence: CAWMGGAETGELFF. The CDR3 DNA is TGTGCCTGGATGGGGGGAGCCGAGACCGGGGAGCTGTTTTTT.

The genes are TRBV7-3 and TRBJ2-1; 8 bases align to TRBD2. This CDR3 region has 14 residues. From germline, CDR1 is SGHTA and CDR2 FQGTGA. Trimming at V came to 3 bases and at J to 8 bases, leaving 6 bases not matched to a gene. CDR3 in amino acids: CASSLAAGAYEQFF. The CDR3 DNA reads TGTGCCAGCAGCTTGGCAGCGGGAGCCTATGAGCAGTTCTTC.